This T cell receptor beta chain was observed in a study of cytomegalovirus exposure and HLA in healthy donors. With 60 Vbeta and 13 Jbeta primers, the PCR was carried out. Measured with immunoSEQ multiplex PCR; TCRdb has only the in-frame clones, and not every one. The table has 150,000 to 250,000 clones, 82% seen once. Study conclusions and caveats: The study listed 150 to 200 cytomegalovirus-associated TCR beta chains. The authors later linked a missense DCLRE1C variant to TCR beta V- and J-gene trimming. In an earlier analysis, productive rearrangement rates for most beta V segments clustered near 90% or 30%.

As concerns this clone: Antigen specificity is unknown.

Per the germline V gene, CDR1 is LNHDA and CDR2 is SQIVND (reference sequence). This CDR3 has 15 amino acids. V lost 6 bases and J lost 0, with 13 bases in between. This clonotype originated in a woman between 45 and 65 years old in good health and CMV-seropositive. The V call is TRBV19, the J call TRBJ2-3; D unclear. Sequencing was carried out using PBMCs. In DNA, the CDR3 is TGTGCCAGTAGACGGGTCGGAGTAAGCACAGATACGCAGTATTTT. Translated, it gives CASRRVGVSTDTQYF.